This is a list of T cell receptor beta chains from one sample in a study of CD8+ T cells in alopecia areata. Clones were read by immunoSEQ multiplex PCR, and TCRdb kept only the in-frame ones, dropping some. The table includes about 120,000 clones, approximately 38% detected once. Input material: CD4+ T cells sorted from blood. The receptor set was obtained from a human donor with alopecia areata. Each CDR3 is given with its conserved first and last residue. D genes are given only for firm matches. Not all rows give a size; the values are once, few, many and, for expanded clones, a class.

D gene	J gene	V gene	clone size	CDR3 DNA	CDR3 protein
-	TRBJ2-7	TRBV18	-	TGTGCCAGCTCACCAATGGCTATCGAGCAGTACTTC	CASSPMAIEQYF
-	TRBJ2-7	TRBV29-1	-	TGCAGCGTTGAAGCGGGGGCGAACGAGCAGTACTTC	CSVEAGANEQYF
-	TRBJ2-4	TRBV7-8	few	TGTGCCAGCAGCCTTAGGTGGACTACAGAAAACATTCAGTACTTC	CASSLRWTTENIQYF
-	TRBJ1-1	TRBV30	-	TGTGCCTGGAGCGATGGACCACGGAAGGCTTTCTTT	CAWSDGPRKAFF
TRBD1	TRBJ2-5	TRBV30	-	TGTGCCCACGGACAGGGGGAAGAGACCCAGTACTTC	CAHGQGEETQYF
-	TRBJ1-1	TRBV29-1	-	TGCAGCGTTTGTAGAGCGACAGCGAACACTGAAGCTTTCTTT	CSVCRATANTEAFF
TRBD1	TRBJ2-3	TRBV7-2	-	TGTGCCAGCAGTCGACAGGGGGCTAGCACAGATACGCAGTATTTT	CASSRQGASTDTQYF
-	TRBJ1-2	TRBV7-2	-	TGTGCCAGCAGCCCGGCAGTGGGGAGGCAAAACTATGGCTACACCTTC	CASSPAVGRQNYGYTF
-	TRBJ2-1	TRBV5-1	-	TGCGCCAGCAGCCCCGCCGGCGGTAGCTCCTACAATGAGCAGTTCTTC	CASSPAGGSSYNEQFF
-	TRBJ1-1	TRBV29-1	-	TGCAGCGTTCAAAGACAGGACTCGAACACTGAAGCTTTCTTT	CSVQRQDSNTEAFF
TRBD2	TRBJ2-2	TRBV4-3	few	TGCGCCAGCAGCCAGCGGGAGGGAAACATCGGGGAGCTGTTTTTT	CASSQREGNIGELFF
-	TRBJ1-2	TRBV14	few	TGTGCCAGCAGCCAAGTAACAGCACTTGGCTACACCTTC	CASSQVTALGYTF
-	TRBJ2-5	TRBV7-9	few	TGTGCCAGCAGCTGGACGGGACTCGGGAAGAGAGAGACCCAGTACTTC	CASSWTGLGKRETQYF
TRBD1	TRBJ1-5	TRBV7-9	-	TGTGCCAGCAGCTCAGGGGGCGATCAGCCCCAGCATTTT	CASSSGGDQPQHF
-	TRBJ1-5	TRBV29-1	few	TGCAGCGTTGAAGTTGGGGGGAATCAGCCCCAGCATTTT	CSVEVGGNQPQHF
-	TRBJ2-6	TRBV4-1	-	TGCGCCAGCAGCCAAGGATCCACAGGGTACGGGGCCAACGTCCTGACTTTC	CASSQGSTGYGANVLTF
-	TRBJ1-1	TRBV6-6	-	TGTGCCAGCAGTCAGGGGCGGAACACTGAAGCTTTCTTT	CASSQGRNTEAFF
-	TRBJ2-1	TRBV7-2	few	TGTGCCAGCAGCTTAGATTCCAATGAGCAGTTCTTC	CASSLDSNEQFF
TRBD1	TRBJ1-1	TRBV28	-	TGTGCCAGCAGTGGGACAGGGTTGGCTGAAGCTTTCTTT	CASSGTGLAEAFF
-	TRBJ2-5	TRBV4-2	few	TGTGCCAGTTTAACCGGGAGTAGGGGTGAGACCCAGTACTTC	CASLTGSRGETQYF
-	TRBJ2-1	TRBV18	few	TGTGCCAGCTCACCACCCGGGAATGAGCAGTTCTTC	CASSPPGNEQFF
-	TRBJ1-1	TRBV30	-	TGTGCCTGGAGTGTGAGCCCGGGCACTGAAGCTTTCTTT	CAWSVSPGTEAFF
TRBD2	TRBJ2-1	TRBV4-3	-	TGCGCCAGCAGCCAAGATGTTTTAGCGGGGGGGTACAATGAGCAGTTCTTC	CASSQDVLAGGYNEQFF
-	TRBJ2-7	TRBV14	few	TGTGCCAGCAGCCCTGGTTACGAGCAGTACTTC	CASSPGYEQYF